This T cell receptor beta chain was profiled in a study of shared clonotypes between healthy human individuals (dated by TCRdb to the early 2020s). Describing the broader study: Two women and three men aged 18 to 49 years were included in the cohort. For each donor, CD4 naive and CD4 memory were each given three plates, CD8 naive was given two plates, and CD8 memory was given one plate. To estimate repertoire size and how much clonotype sharing occurs between individuals, the study deeply sequenced the blood TCR repertoires of roughly 5 healthy adults. To increase sequencing depth and limit assay-specific biases, TCR repertoire library preparation and sequencing were carried out by different laboratories using diverse techniques. Per donor, leukapheresis produced somewhere between about 0.94 and 9.5 billion PBMCs. Study-wide findings and limitations: The genetic and exposure-history diversity represented was limited by the small number of donors. About 5% of naive CD4, more than 3% of naive CD8, roughly 2.5% of memory CD4, and 0.4% of memory CD8 clonotypes were shared across several donors. Sampling was limited to blood, and TCR repertoires in tissue likely differ from TCR repertoires in blood. Naive subsets generally had larger estimated clonotype richness than memory subsets did. Pairwise subsampling indicated that sequencing depth was expected to affect the degree of clonotype sharing among donors. Higher generation probabilities were observed for clonotypes shared by all four sorted-subset donors than for non-shared clonotypes. Rarefaction of sorted-subset datasets indicated incomplete sequencing despite the large sequencing depth.

With respect to this clone: This receptor's antigen is unknown. No much larger clone exists at a distance of one base, and base qualities are not known.

Donors were healthy HIV-negative adults with no recently reported acute infections or vaccinations. Every donor was a Caucasian adult living in Nashville, Tennessee, USA. Magnetic negative selection was used to enrich CD4+ T cells, after which naive cells were positively selected on CD45RA and the negative fraction became the memory subset. Blood was obtained by leukapheresis, after which PBMCs were separated by Ficoll-Histopaque density gradient centrifugation and cryopreserved in liquid nitrogen vapor phase. Purity and quantity of every magnetically sorted T cell population were checked by analytical flow cytometry. From each sorted fraction, genomic DNA was isolated and quantified by UV absorbance on a Nanodrop 2000c. Using the deep immunoSEQ assay, TCR CDR3 regions were amplified from genomic DNA by multiplex PCR. Genomic DNA extracted from each cell subset was distributed evenly over all wells of several immunoSEQ 96-well plates, and each plate served as one replicate. Each replicate PCR for sorted subsets received 200 ng genomic DNA, equal to about 30,000 T cell genomes. Purified libraries were quantified with a Qubit 3.0 fluorometer, sized on a Bioanalyzer 2100, and re-quantified with the KAPA Library Quantification kit. Each immunoSEQ 96-well plate was sequenced on its own single-read 150-cycle Illumina NextSeq 550 flow cell. From the authors' description of their analysis: The immunoSEQ output contained only junctional sequences without quality scores, so filtering could not match that applied to full-length reads. Sequences were annotated with PyIR, a Python wrapper for IgBLAST v1.9, using IMGT germline references to assign V/J genes and CDR3. Reads were filtered out if the reads had weak V/J assignments (E-value above 1e-6), no CDR3, stop codons, out-of-frame junctions, or ambiguous translated residues. V3J clonotypes were defined as sequences sharing the same inferred V gene, J gene, and CDR3 amino acid sequence. Percentage overlap between repertoires was computed as shared unique clonotypes divided by the size of the smaller repertoire. Repertoire richness was assessed with RTK rarefaction, the Chao1 estimator, and Recon v2.1 estimates of unobserved clonotypes. Generation probabilities for all TCRbeta clonotypes obtained by the gDNA method from a handful of donors were computed using OLGA. Not all clones reach the TCRdb copy of this immuneACCESS table, which keeps in-frame sequences only. Checked studies attribute under half of the gap to unresolved V genes and leave the rest unexplained. The V and J calls and clone size were taken over from that table, and D and trimming were inferred from the DNA. The sample table lists more than 1 million clones, around 82% of them with a count of one. The top ten hold more than 0.45% of the sample.

The CDR3 runs 12 residues from the cysteine to the phenylalanine. This entry keeps only the CDR3 DNA: 36 bases, framed from base 1. The germline V gene (reference sequence) gives CDR1 as GTSNPN and CDR2 as SVGIG. V sheds 1 base and J sheds 4 bases, leaving 7 bases between their ends. The V gene is TRBV30 and the J gene is TRBJ1-2, with the D gene call left open. Sequencing was done on a sample of memory CD4+ T cells from PBMCs. The cell subset or site label corresponds to: CD45RA-negative fraction. The TCR comes from a man younger than 35 in good health. Some clones in this sample may be carry-over from other donors' samples. The sequence in DNA is TGTGCCTGGAGTGACAAGCGCTATGGCTACACCTTC. It encodes CAWSDKRYGYTF.